This T cell receptor (beta chain) emerged from a study of OX40 agonist ivuxolimab in advanced cancers. Background for the entire study: Ivuxolimab was an agonistic, fully human IgG2 monoclonal antibody directed against OX40 (CD134), a costimulatory receptor. The point of sequencing TCRbeta in the periphery was to test whether ivuxolimab changed TCR sequence diversity and drove clonal T-cell expansion. A male proportion of nearly 85% and a mean age of around 60 years, ranging from 23 to 79, were recorded for the dose-escalation cohort. Prior anti-PD-1, anti-PD-L1 or anti-CTLA-4 therapy was permitted, and approximately 40% of dose-escalation patients had received checkpoint inhibitors. Of the approximately 53 patients in dose escalation, some 19 had hepatocellular carcinoma, some 15 had melanoma, 9 had renal cell carcinoma and 9 had head and neck cancer. Intravenous ivuxolimab was administered to patients every 2 weeks at six dose levels: 0.01, 0.1, 0.3, 1.5, 3 and 10 mg/kg. Three dose-escalation patients achieved partial responses, one with hepatocellular carcinoma and two with cutaneous melanoma. The paper reports the monotherapy dose-escalation portion (N of about 51 patients) of the phase I ivuxolimab trial.

Genomic DNA was extracted from sorted cells for sequencing of the TCRbeta CDR3 region. The immunoSEQ Assay was used for sequencing of TCRbeta CDR3 regions. The table was pulled from immuneACCESS by TCRdb, which kept in-frame rearrangements only. Such tables lose some clones; where checked, under half of the loss comes from unresolved V genes, and the rest has no known cause. The sample table records 50,000 to 75,000 clones; around 88% of these occur just once. Approximately 0.61% of the sample belongs to the ten largest clones. The trial excluded patients who had a history of autoimmune disease or were on systemic immunosuppression. Peripheral blood for TCR sequencing was collected from all dose cohorts at baseline, on cycle 4 day 1, and on cycle 7 day 1. The samples were drawn from a first-in-human, open-label, multicenter phase I dose-escalation trial of ivuxolimab. Adults with locally advanced or metastatic melanoma, renal cell carcinoma, hepatocellular carcinoma or head and neck squamous cell carcinoma were enrolled in the trial. CD4+ and CD8+ T cells were sorted separately from peripheral blood before TCR sequencing.

Study-wide findings and limitations: Partial responders in the 0.1-3.0 mg/kg groups had among the lowest normalized peripheral clonal expansion, especially among CD8+ T cells. After ivuxolimab, more expanded clones were found on average in CD8+ T cells than in CD4+ T cells. The antigen specificity of the clonally expanded peripheral T cells was not determined. Low levels of normalized T-cell clonal expansion were also seen in some patients who did not respond. At doses of 0.1 to 3.0 mg/kg, clonal expansion of both CD4+ and CD8+ blood T cells was observed from baseline to week 6.

This clone has just a few counts. Its recognized antigen is unknown. No base quality information exists; no much larger clone differs at one position. Here the sequenced sample was CD4+ or CD8+ T cells sorted from blood, taken in a trial of the OX40 agonist ivuxolimab. The TCR originated in an adult with an advanced solid tumor such as melanoma, head and neck, liver or kidney cancer.

The sequenced DNA: TGTGCCTGGAGTAAGGGACAGGGAGAGTACAATGAGCAGTTCTTC. Protein translation: CAWSKGQGEYNEQFF. The rearranged chain carries TRBV30 and TRBJ2-1; TRBD1 aligns with 9 central bases. The CDR3 measures 15 amino acids from cysteine to phenylalanine. Only the CDR3 portion is preserved as DNA: 45 bases, with reading frame beginning at the first base. From a lookup of the germline V gene (reference sequence), CDR1 and CDR2 are GTSNPN and SVGIG. The V end gives up 2 bases and the J end 4 bases, leaving 6 bases in the junction not matched to a gene.